This T cell receptor beta chain was documented in a study of CD8 T cells in ankylosing spondylitis. Overall study findings and caveats: For ankylosing spondylitis blood, a TCR beta motif of under ten highly homologous variants appeared characteristic.

A quantitative 5'-RACE method, one with molecular barcodes, was used to make TCR beta libraries. TCRdb itself ran the 5' RACE reads through MiXCR, one entry per CDR3 protein. Of fewer than 400,000 distinct CDR3 sequences listed, 8% were seen once; the top ten hold about 15%. V was trimmed by 2 bases and J by 4 bases, leaving 11 bases between them. The CDR3 extends over 14 amino acids. CDR1 is MNHNS and CDR2 is SASEGT in the germline V gene. This clonotype was counted between two and nine times. The antigen is undetermined. This clonotype was obtained from a male donor with ankylosing spondylitis. The sample comprised blood, either unsorted or a sorted T cell fraction (not recorded which). The chain recombines TRBV6-1 with TRBJ1-2; D perhaps matches TRBD1 (5 bases). CDR3 amino acids: CASSEIEGTYGYTF. As DNA, the CDR3 is TGTGCCAGCAGTGAAATTGAGGGGACCTATGGCTACACCTTC.